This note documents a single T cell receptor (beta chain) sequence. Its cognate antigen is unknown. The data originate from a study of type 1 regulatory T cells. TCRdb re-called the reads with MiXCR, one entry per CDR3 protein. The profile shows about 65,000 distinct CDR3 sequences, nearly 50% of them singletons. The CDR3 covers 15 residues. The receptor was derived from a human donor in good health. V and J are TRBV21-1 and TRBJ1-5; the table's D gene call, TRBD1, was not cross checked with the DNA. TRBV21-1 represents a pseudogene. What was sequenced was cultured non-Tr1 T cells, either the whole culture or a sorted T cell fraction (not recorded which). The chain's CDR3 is CASSIRDGNNQPQHF. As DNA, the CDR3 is TGTGCCAGCAGCATTAGGGACGGTAACAATCAGCCCCAGCATTTT.